The next 19 T cell receptor beta chains were all read from a single sample in a study of chemoradiotherapy in HPV16-positive cancers. The protocol was immunoSEQ multiplex PCR, while the TCRdb copy is restricted to in-frame clones and leaves out a portion. The repertoire holds some 20,000 clones, with roughly 80% as singletons. The input for sequencing was blood, taken from a patient who underwent chemoradiotherapy. The source is a human donor with HPV-associated anogenital cancer.

This rearrangement joins TRBV7-9 to TRBJ1-2; the D is unclear. The length of the CDR3 is 13 residues. Per the germline V gene, CDR1 is SEHNR and CDR2 is FQNEAQ (reference sequence). Between the trimmed V and J ends, which lost 5 bases and 3 bases, there was a span of 10 bases. CDR3 in DNA: TGTGCCAGCAGCAAAACCGGCGACTATGGCTACACCTTC. It encodes CASSKTGDYGYTF.

V and J are TRBV7-8 and TRBJ2-3; 8 bases are shared with TRBD2. The trim removed 1 base at V and 11 bases at J, leaving 2 bases unmatched. Germline values: CDR1 SGHVS, CDR2 FQNEAQ. The CDR3 contains 12 residues. As DNA, the CDR3 is TGTGCCAGCAGCTTAGGGGGACTAGAGCAGTATTTT. The encoded protein is CASSLGGLEQYF. The variable domain in full, completed from reference TRBV7-8 and TRBJ2-3, reads GAGVSQSPRYKVAKRGQDVALRCDPISGHVSLFWYQQALGQGPEFLTYFQNEAQLDKSGLPSDRFFAERPEGSVSTLKIQRTQQEDSAVYLCASSLGGLEQYFGPGTRLTVL.

The chain recombines TRBV7-9 with TRBJ1-3, with 8 bases matching TRBD1. The V gene end was trimmed by 3 bases and the J gene end by 3 bases; junction bases not matched to a gene: 4. Per the germline V gene, CDR1 is SEHNR and CDR2 is FQNEAQ (reference sequence). This CDR3 has 15 residues. CDR3 protein: CASSFTTGGGNTIYF. As DNA, the CDR3 is TGTGCCAGCAGCTTTACAACAGGGGGTGGAAACACCATATATTTT.

The chain employs TRBV10-3 and TRBJ1-3; no reliable D call. V was cut by 6 bases and J by 4 bases, with 7 bases left in between. The CDR3 runs 12 residues. Germline CDR1 is ENHRY and CDR2 is SYGVKD. DNA for the CDR3: TGTGCCATCAGGGAGGAGGGAAACACCATATATTTT. This encodes CAIREEGNTIYF.

The chain joins TRBV19 to TRBJ1-6, with no clear D. This CDR3 contains 15 residues. Between the trimmed V and J ends, which lost 7 bases and 8 bases, there was a span of 18 bases. From germline, CDR1 is LNHDA and CDR2 SQIVND (reference sequence). The CDR3 region is CASNLGRAGDSPLHF. CDR3 nucleotides: TGTGCCAGTAACCTGGGAAGGGCGGGTGATTCACCCCTCCACTTT.

This chain connects TRBV6-5 to TRBJ1-2; 7 nucleotides agree with TRBD1. Per germline, CDR1 MNHEY and CDR2 SVGAGI. V lost 0 bases and J lost 8; bases outside the gene matches: 6. This CDR3 spans 14 amino acids. In nucleotides, the CDR3 is TGTGCCAGCAGTTACTCCCGGGACAGTGGCGGCTACACCTTC. This gives the protein CASSYSRDSGGYTF.

The chain recombines TRBV15 with TRBJ2-7, with D perhaps matching TRBD2 (6 bases). The V gene lost 1 base and the J gene lost 6 bases, with 13 bases spanning the gap. The CDR3 covers 14 residues. The germline V gene encodes CDR1 LNHNV and CDR2 YYDKDF (reference sequence). The CDR3 region is CATSRVRGFGEQYF. CDR3 coding DNA: TGTGCCACCAGCAGAGTTCGGGGGTTTGGCGAGCAGTACTTC.

The rearrangement joins TRBV7-2 to TRBJ2-4; either TRBD1 or TRBD2 may supply D (6 bases each). Germline assignment: CDR1 SGHTA and CDR2 FQGNSA. The CDR3 totals 17 residues. V lost 2 bases and J lost 2, with 16 bases in between. In DNA form, the CDR3 reads TGTGCCAGCAGCTTAAACGCCCGGGGGCTGCCCAAAAACATTCAGTACTTC. Translated: CASSLNARGLPKNIQYF.

DNA for the CDR3: TGTGCCAGCAGTCCAAGCTGGGGGGTAGGGGGCAATCAGCCCCAGCATTTT. Translating it yields CASSPSWGVGGNQPQHF. The chain uses TRBV28 and TRBJ1-5, with D perhaps TRBD1 (5 bases). Per the germline V gene, CDR1 is MDHEN and CDR2 is SYDVKM. The CDR3 has 17 amino acids. V was cut by 5 bases and J by 2 bases, with 19 bases left in between.

This clone was detected only once. The chain uses TRBV4-2 and TRBJ2-7, with D perhaps matching TRBD2 (5 bases). The CDR3 extends over 14 amino acids. V lost 1 base, J lost 3 bases, and 10 bases lay in between. Germline V CDR1 and CDR2: LGHNA, YNFKEQ. The CDR3: CASSQGERNYEQYF. In DNA form, the CDR3 reads TGTGCCAGCAGCCAAGGGGAGCGGAACTACGAGCAGTACTTC.

The chain joins TRBV18 to TRBJ1-3; 8 bases are a match to TRBD1. V lost 6 bases, J lost 0 bases, and 7 bases stayed unmatched. This CDR3 spans 16 amino acids. Germline assignment: CDR1 KGHSH and CDR2 LQKENI. The CDR3 DNA sequence: TGTGCCAGCTCTCCGGGACAGGTTACCTCTGGAAACACCATATATTTT. Residues: CASSPGQVTSGNTIYF.

The table lists this clone with a few counts. Written as DNA, the CDR3 is TGTGCCAGTAGTATAGGAGGGGGTTACACAGATACGCAGTATTTT. Translating it yields CASSIGGGYTDTQYF. The V and J genes are TRBV19 and TRBJ2-3; a weak D match, TRBD1 (6 bases). The CDR3 extends over 15 amino acids. Germline V CDR1 and CDR2: LNHDA, SQIVND (reference sequence). Trimming stripped 1 base from V and 2 bases from J, with 10 bases between. Looking up the rest from reference TRBV19 and TRBJ2-3 gives the full variable domain: DGGITQSPKYLFRKEGQNVTLSCEQNLNHDAMYWYRQDPGQGLRLIYYSQIVNDFQKGDIAEGYSVSREKKESFPLTVTSAQKNPTAFYLCASSIGGGYTDTQYFGPGTRLTVL.

The rearrangement joins TRBV27 to TRBJ1-1, with TRBD1 identical over 11 bases. V lost 6 bases and J lost 0; bases outside the gene matches: 6. Germline CDR1 is MNHEY and CDR2 is SMNVEV (reference sequence). The CDR3 contains 16 residues. CDR3 DNA sequence: TGTGCCAGCAGAACGGGACAGGGGGATCTGAACACTGAAGCTTTCTTT. It specifies CASRTGQGDLNTEAFF.

The chain uses TRBV11-2 and TRBJ2-3, with D perhaps TRBD2 (6 bases). This CDR3 contains 17 residues. Looked up from germline, CDR1 is SGHAT and CDR2 is FQNNGV. The germline V and J ends were trimmed by 4 bases and 0 bases, with 17 bases remaining between them. CDR3 coding DNA: TGTGCCAGCAGCTCGGGCGCGGGAACCACTAGCACAGATACGCAGTATTTT. Protein product: CASSSGAGTTSTDTQYF.

This clone was detected a few times. The chain couples TRBV5-1 to TRBJ1-2, with D perhaps matching TRBD1 (6 bases). The germline CDR1 and CDR2 sequences are SGHRS and YFSETQ. CDR3 length: 15 amino acids. V lost 3 bases and J 7 bases, leaving 19 bases between the germline ends. The CDR3 DNA sequence: TGCGCCAGCAGCTCGGGCACACAGGGAGAGGGTGGCTACACCTTC. This translates into CASSSGTQGEGGYTF.

V gene TRBV7-2 combines with J gene TRBJ2-5; D is unclear. Germline V gives CDR1 SGHTA, CDR2 FQGNSA. This CDR3 has 12 residues. Trimming cost V 3 bases and J 2 bases, with 4 bases left between them. The CDR3 bases are TGTGCCAGCAGCTTCCGGCAAGAGACCCAGTACTTC. This gives the protein CASSFRQETQYF.

The chain combines TRBV5-4 with TRBJ2-1; D is perhaps TRBD1 or TRBD2 (6 bases each). Per the germline V gene, CDR1 is SGHNT and CDR2 is YYREEE (reference sequence). Trimming took 0 bases from V and 3 from J, leaving 13 bases between them. CDR3 length: 16 residues. As DNA, the CDR3 is TGTGCCAGCAGCTTGGTTGGGGGGCCGATCTACAATGAGCAGTTCTTC. It codes for CASSLVGGPIYNEQFF.

J is TRBJ2-5 and V is TRBV6-1; D is undetermined. Germline V gives CDR1 MNHNS, CDR2 SASEGT. This CDR3 is built from 13 residues. The V end lost 5 bases, the J end lost 9 bases, and 16 bases lay between the germline ends. The CDR3 sequence: CASSLDPTQAQYF. The CDR3 nucleotides are TGTGCCAGCAGTCTGGACCCGACGCAGGCCCAGTACTTC.

The chain links TRBV7-9 to TRBJ1-4; no definite D call. Trimming stripped 2 bases from V and 8 bases from J, with 6 bases between. The CDR3 has 12 amino acids. CDR1 is SEHNR and CDR2 is FQNEAQ in the germline V gene (reference sequence). The CDR3: CASSLYGEKLFF. The CDR3 nucleotides read TGTGCCAGCAGCTTATACGGGGAAAAACTGTTTTTT.